One and the same sample provided the 2 T cell receptor beta chains below, sequenced in a study of blood T cell repertoires in COVID-19. Clones were read by immunoSEQ multiplex PCR, and TCRdb kept only the in-frame ones, dropping some. The top ten clones hold 2.5% to 3.5% of a sample with 300,000 to 400,000 clones, about 90% of them seen once. Input material: peripheral blood. These receptors came from a woman in her 30s with COVID-19, enrolled during active disease.

The CDR3 reads CASSSMGDTYGYTF. The CDR3 DNA reads as TGTGCCAGCAGTTCCATGGGGGACACCTATGGCTACACCTTC. This chain joins TRBV2 and TRBJ1-2, with D possibly being TRBD1 (6 bases). Germline loops: CDR1 SNHLY, CDR2 FYNNEI. V was pared by 5 bases and J by 4 bases, with 14 bases between. This CDR3 is built from 14 residues.

The chain uses TRBV29-1 and TRBJ1-1, with D possibly matching TRBD1 (6 bases). CDR3 length: 14 residues. The germline CDR1 and CDR2 sequences are SQVTM and ANQGSEA. The ends were cut back, 7 bases at V and 2 bases at J, with 17 bases in the middle. The CDR3 DNA is TGCAGCGCACAGACAGGTCCTGGCAACACTGAAGCTTTCTTT. It specifies CSAQTGPGNTEAFF.